The 23 T cell receptor beta chains below all came from one sample that was sequenced in a study of blood T cell repertoires in COVID-19. The assay was immunoSEQ multiplex PCR, and TCRdb's table has in-frame clones only and misses some. This sample has approximately 490,000 clones; 88% occur once, and the top ten carry around 8%. Sequences were obtained from PBMCs or T cells enriched from blood (not recorded which). The receptor set was obtained from a woman aged 55-70 years who had recovered from COVID-19.

This clone was seen a single time. The chain links TRBV6-5 to TRBJ1-1, with TRBD1 matching 7 bases. Germline V gives CDR1 MNHEY, CDR2 SVGAGI. CDR3 length: 15 residues. J was trimmed by 1 base and V by 0 bases; bases with no gene match: 2. DNA of the CDR3: TGTGCCAGCAGTTACTCGACAGGGCGGAACACTGAAGCTTTCTTT. Translating it yields CASSYSTGRNTEAFF.

The chain joins TRBV5-1 to TRBJ2-1, with TRBD2 as a possible D gene (6 bases). From germline, CDR1 is SGHRS and CDR2 YFSETQ. Trimming pared 7 bases from V and 3 bases from J, leaving 23 bases between. CDR3 length: 17 amino acids. Here the CDR3 DNA reads TGCGCCAGCCGTGAGGTCTACGGGGGAGCGTTCTACAATGAGCAGTTCTTC. Translating gives CASREVYGGAFYNEQFF.

The chain joins TRBV2 to TRBJ2-3; 8 bases align to TRBD1. With 3 bases clipped from V and 4 bases from J, the junction kept 9 bases outside the gene matches. The CDR3 spans 16 residues. Germline assignment: CDR1 SNHLY and CDR2 FYNNEI. The CDR3 region has the DNA TGTGCCAGCAGTGAGAGGTGGCAGGGGGCCGCAGATACGCAGTATTTT. Translation gives CASSERWQGAADTQYF.

The V and J genes are TRBV3-1 (or the pseudogene TRBV3-2) and TRBJ2-3; 7 bases are a match to TRBD1. V lost 2 bases, J lost 2 bases, and 7 bases stayed unmatched. The CDR3 length is 16 residues. Germline lookup yields CDR1 LGHDT and CDR2 YNNKEL (reference sequence). The CDR3 spells CASSQLGQAYTDTQYF. The CDR3 nucleotides are TGTGCCAGCAGCCAATTAGGACAGGCCTACACAGATACGCAGTATTTT.

The sample holds a few counts of this clone. The chain couples TRBV7-6 to TRBJ2-7; TRBD1 matches 9 bases. With V trimmed by 5 bases and J by 6 bases, 8 bases remained unmatched. Per germline, CDR1 SGHVS and CDR2 FNYEAQ. The CDR3 length is 14 residues. Here the CDR3 reads CASSPRDRVLEQYF. The CDR3 nucleotides read TGTGCCAGCAGCCCCCGGGACAGGGTACTCGAGCAGTACTTC. The complete variable domain, with remaining parts taken from reference TRBV7-6 and TRBJ2-7, reads GAGVSQSPRYKVTKRGQDVALRCDPISGHVSLYWYRQALGQGPEFLTYFNYEAQQDKSGLPNDRFSAERPEGSISTLTIQRTEQRDSAMYRCASSPRDRVLEQYFGPGTRLTVT.

The chain combines TRBV2 with TRBJ2-1, with 8 bases lining up with TRBD2. J lost 7 bases, V lost 6 bases, and 11 bases had no gene match. The V gene's germline CDR1 is SNHLY and CDR2 FYNNEI. This CDR3 is built from 15 residues. The DNA of the CDR3 is TGTGCCAGCAGAGCACGCATAGCGGGGTTAAATGAGCAGTTCTTC. Its translation is CASRARIAGLNEQFF.

The CDR3 sequence is CASRPGQGVGNEKLFF. As DNA, the CDR3 is TGTGCCAGCAGGCCGGGACAGGGGGTTGGTAATGAAAAACTGTTTTTT. The J gene is TRBJ1-4, the V gene TRBV7-9; 11 bases fit TRBD1. CDR1 and CDR2 from the germline V gene are SEHNR and FQNEAQ (reference sequence). V lost 6 bases, J lost 4 bases, and 7 bases stayed unmatched. CDR3 length: 16 residues.

This clone was detected once. The chain combines TRBV9 with TRBJ2-5, with 9 bases identical to TRBD1. V shed 3 bases and J 6 bases; nucleotides not matched to a gene: 9. CDR1 is SGDLS, CDR2 YYNGEE, per germline. There are 15 residues in the CDR3. The CDR3 sequence is CASSDAGTGSKTQYF. The CDR3 bases are TGTGCCAGCAGCGACGCCGGGACAGGGTCGAAGACCCAGTACTTC.

This chain links TRBV18 with TRBJ1-2; tentative D call: TRBD1 (5 bases). The V gene's germline CDR1 is KGHSH and CDR2 LQKENI. This CDR3 comprises 13 residues. The ends were cut back, 5 bases at V and 8 bases at J, with 15 bases in the middle. CDR3 region: CASSSTTGEGYTF. CDR3 in DNA: TGTGCCAGCTCATCAACAACAGGTGAAGGCTACACCTTC.

This chain links TRBV10-3 with TRBJ2-2, with 10 nucleotides matching TRBD2. CDR3 length equals 16 residues. Germline CDR1 reads ENHRY; CDR2 reads SYGVKD. J was trimmed by 6 bases and V by 4 bases; bases with no gene match: 8. The CDR3 coding sequence is TGTGCCATCAGTGTTGTCCAAAGCGGGGGGGCCGGGGAGCTGTTTTTT. It encodes CAISVVQSGGAGELFF.

The rearrangement joins TRBV7-9 to TRBJ1-2; D gene uncertain. The germline CDR1 and CDR2 sequences are SEHNR and FQNEAQ (reference sequence). The CDR3 runs to 13 residues. Between the trimmed V and J ends, which lost 5 bases and 8 bases, there was a span of 15 bases. The DNA of the CDR3 is TGTGCCAGCAGCCCCCCAGCGATGCGGGGCTACACCTTC. This codes for CASSPPAMRGYTF.

The chain carries TRBV7-9 and TRBJ2-2; TRBD1 agrees at 9 bases. The CDR3 length is 14 residues. Trimming took 11 bases from V and 2 from J; bases not matched to a gene: 6. CDR1 SEHNR and CDR2 FQNEAQ come from the germline V gene (reference sequence). CDR3 protein: CAGAGQGNTGELFF. The CDR3 DNA is TGTGCCGGCGCGGGACAGGGTAACACCGGGGAGCTGTTTTTT.

J is TRBJ2-1 and V is TRBV3-1 (or the pseudogene TRBV3-2), with TRBD2 identical over 8 bases. The CDR3 is 15 amino acids. In germline, CDR1 is LGHDT, CDR2 YNNKEL (reference sequence). V dropped 6 bases and J dropped 0; count of bases not matched to a gene: 4. CDR3 sequence reads: CASSPGTSSYNEQFF. Written as DNA, the CDR3 is TGTGCCAGCAGTCCCGGGACTAGCTCCTACAATGAGCAGTTCTTC.

This chain joins TRBV7-8 and TRBJ2-1, with 13 positions matching TRBD2. The CDR3 has 18 amino acids. V trimming: 5 bases; J trimming: 4 bases; junction bases outside the gene matches: 11. Germline V gene data show CDR1 as SGHVS and CDR2 as FQNEAQ. The chain's CDR3 is CASSLLGLAGRSYNEQFF. The CDR3 nucleotides read TGTGCCAGCAGCCTCTTGGGACTAGCGGGGAGGTCATACAATGAGCAGTTCTTC.

The chain recombines TRBV7-8 with TRBJ2-7; D is unresolved. This CDR3 comprises 14 residues. V shed 5 bases and J shed 7 bases, with 18 bases lying between them. Germline CDR1 is SGHVS and CDR2 is FQNEAQ. The CDR3, as DNA: TGTGCCAGCAGCCCTGCCGAACTCTCGAGGGAGCAGTACTTC. It translates to CASSPAELSREQYF.

The rearrangement uses TRBV13 and TRBJ2-1, with D maybe TRBD1 (5 bases). V lost 2 bases and J 9 bases, leaving 11 bases between the germline ends. Germline CDR1 and CDR2: PRHDT and FYEKMQ (reference sequence). The CDR3 loop spans 13 amino acids. CDR3 nucleotide sequence: TGTGCCAGCAGCTTACAGGGATTTGGTGAGCAGTTCTTC. It specifies CASSLQGFGEQFF. The variable domain in full, completed from reference TRBV13 and TRBJ2-1, reads AAGVIQSPRHLIKEKRETATLKCYPIPRHDTVYWYQQGPGQDPQFLISFYEKMQSDKGSIPDRFSAQQFSDYHSELNMSSLELGDSALYFCASSLQGFGEQFFGPGTRLTVL.

The chain has TRBV4-1 and TRBJ2-3; TRBD2 matches 15 bases. The CDR3 consists of 17 residues. Looked up from germline, CDR1 is MGHRA and CDR2 is YSYEKL. V shed 4 bases, J shed 0 bases, and the junction held 2 bases outside the gene matches. CDR3 DNA: TGCGCCAGCAGCCTTGGACTAGCGGGGGGGAGCACAGATACGCAGTATTTT. It encodes CASSLGLAGGSTDTQYF.

The chain links TRBV14 to TRBJ2-2, with 7 nucleotides matching TRBD2. The CDR3 covers 16 residues. J gave up 0 bases and V 6 bases, and 7 bases lay outside the gene matches. Germline assignment: CDR1 SGHDN and CDR2 FVKESK. CDR3 sequence: CASSPLRGANTGELFF. In DNA, the CDR3 is TGTGCCAGCAGTCCGCTACGGGGGGCGAACACCGGGGAGCTGTTTTTT.

The chain combines TRBV3-1 (or the pseudogene TRBV3-2) with TRBJ2-7, with D hard to call. The germline V gene has CDR1 LGHDT and CDR2 YNNKEL (reference sequence). The ends were cut back, 1 base at V and 5 bases at J, with 6 bases in the middle. The CDR3 length is 12 residues. The CDR3 is CASSQVRNEQYF. The DNA for the CDR3 is TGTGCCAGCAGCCAAGTGAGGAACGAGCAGTACTTC.

V is TRBV5-6 and J is TRBJ1-4; D might be TRBD1 (5 bases). Trimming shortened V by 0 bases and J by 5 bases, and 11 bases separated the two germline ends. Germline CDR1 SGHDT, CDR2 YYEEEE. The CDR3 totals 15 residues. The CDR3 region has the DNA TGTGCCAGCAGCTTGGTTGTCCAGGGAAATGAAAAACTGTTTTTT. Protein: CASSLVVQGNEKLFF.

Comments on this clone: A read error may produce the germline difference seen at one junction end. The chain combines TRBV6-6 with TRBJ1-1; no definite D call. Germline V gives CDR1 MNHNY, CDR2 SVGAGI (reference sequence). This CDR3 has 15 amino acids. CDR3 sequence reads: CASSYSRELKTEAFF. The CDR3 nucleotides read TGTGCCAGCAGTTACTCGAGGGAGTTGAAAACTGAAGCTTTCTTT.

The chain links TRBV7-8 to TRBJ2-3, with 9 positions matching TRBD2. The CDR3 spans 14 residues. V shed 1 base and J 8 bases; nucleotides not matched to a gene: 4. Germline V gives CDR1 SGHVS, CDR2 FQNEAQ. The CDR3 bases are TGTGCCAGCAGCTTAGTGCGGGGGGGACGTACGCAGTATTTT. Translated: CASSLVRGGRTQYF.

The genes are TRBV5-1 and TRBJ1-3; 9 bases are shared with TRBD1. V gave up 8 bases and J gave up 2 bases; unmatched junction bases: 5. From germline, CDR1 is SGHRS and CDR2 YFSETQ. This CDR3 contains 14 residues. The CDR3 DNA is TGCGCCAGTCCGACAGGGGGGCCTGGAAACACCATATATTTT. Translation: CASPTGGPGNTIYF.